Listed here are 32 T cell receptor beta chains from one sample, sequenced in a study of OX40 agonist ivuxolimab in advanced cancers. Assay used: immunoSEQ multiplex PCR; TCRdb lists only in-frame clones, some missing. The repertoire has about 50,000 clones, roughly 87% of them found once; the top ten carry approximately 6%. Here the sequenced sample was CD4+ or CD8+ T cells sorted from blood, taken in a trial of the OX40 agonist ivuxolimab. These receptors all stem from an adult with an advanced solid tumor such as melanoma, head and neck, liver or kidney cancer.

This rearrangement joins TRBV2 to TRBJ2-2; TRBD2 agrees at 10 bases. This CDR3 spans 13 amino acids. V was clipped by 7 bases and J by 6 bases; unmatched bases: 2. Germline V gene sequence: CDR1 SNHLY, CDR2 FYNNEI. CDR3 nucleotide sequence: TGTGCCAGCATAGCGGGGGGTGCCGGGGAGCTGTTTTTT. Its translation is CASIAGGAGELFF.

V is TRBV4-3 and J is TRBJ1-1; 12 nucleotides line up with TRBD1. Germline-derived CDR1 and CDR2 are LGHNA and YSLEER. J was trimmed by 1 base and V by 3 bases; bases with no gene match: 9. The CDR3 covers 18 residues. The CDR3 sequence is CASSHLPGTGGSNTEAFF. CDR3 coding DNA: TGCGCCAGCAGCCATCTCCCCGGGACAGGGGGCTCGAACACTGAAGCTTTCTTT.

The chain combines TRBV4-1 with TRBJ2-2, with 10 bases identical to TRBD1. J was trimmed by 10 bases and V by 8 bases; bases with no gene match: 10. The germline CDR1 and CDR2 sequences are MGHRA and YSYEKL. The CDR3 runs 14 residues. The CDR3 nucleotides are TGCGCCAGCCGTACGGACAGGGGGGGTGTGGAGCTGTTTTTT. Amino acid sequence: CASRTDRGGVELFF.

The chain joins TRBV6-4 to TRBJ2-2; 12 bases map to TRBD2. J gave up 5 bases and V 3 bases, and 4 bases lay outside the gene matches. The germline V gene encodes CDR1 MRHNA and CDR2 SNTAGT. This CDR3 comprises 16 residues. The CDR3 loop reads CASSERLAGETGELFF. The CDR3 DNA follows: TGTGCCAGCAGTGAACGACTAGCGGGAGAAACCGGGGAGCTGTTTTTT.

This clone was observed a few times. The chain joins TRBV19 to TRBJ1-1; weak D call: TRBD1 (5 bases). CDR1 LNHDA and CDR2 SQIVND come from the germline V gene (reference sequence). The CDR3 loop spans 13 amino acids. V was cut by 7 bases and J by 3 bases, with 12 bases left in between. The CDR3, as DNA: TGTGCCAGTACCCTGTCAGGGTACACTGAAGCTTTCTTT. Translating it yields CASTLSGYTEAFF.

This sequence joins TRBV14 and TRBJ1-1; maybe TRBD1 (6 bases). The germline V gene encodes CDR1 SGHDN and CDR2 FVKESK. V was pared by 2 bases and J by 5 bases, with 15 bases between. The length of the CDR3 is 15 residues. The CDR3, as DNA: TGTGCCAGCAGCCAACGGAAGGGGGGGAGGACTGAAGCTTTCTTT. Protein product: CASSQRKGGRTEAFF.

The chain has TRBV15 and TRBJ2-2; possible D gene TRBD2, 5 bases. CDR1 is LNHNV and CDR2 is YYDKDF in the germline V gene (reference sequence). V lost 0 bases to trimming and J lost 13 bases, with 12 bases between them. This CDR3 contains 13 residues. The CDR3 sequence: CATSRDQLEVLFF. CDR3 DNA sequence: TGTGCCACCAGCAGAGATCAACTGGAGGTGCTGTTTTTT.

This clone was counted between two and nine times. This chain joins TRBV14 and TRBJ2-2; 8 positions match TRBD2. This CDR3 spans 16 amino acids. Trimming took 4 bases from V and 7 from J; bases not matched to a gene: 11. Looked up from germline, CDR1 is SGHDN and CDR2 is FVKESK. CDR3 coding DNA: TGTGCCAGCAGCCTCTACCTTGGACTAGCAAGCGGGGAGCTGTTTTTT. Translated, it gives CASSLYLGLASGELFF.

Sample share makes this clone medium-sized (0.01 to 0.1%). The chain joins TRBV7-9 to TRBJ1-1; perhaps TRBD1 as D (5 bases). CDR3 size: 14 residues. Germline values: CDR1 SEHNR, CDR2 FQNEAQ (reference sequence). The V gene lost 6 bases and the J gene lost 0 bases, with 11 bases spanning the gap. CDR3 residues: CASRQDSLNTEAFF. CDR3 sequence (DNA): TGTGCCAGCAGACAAGACAGCTTGAACACTGAAGCTTTCTTT.

The chain employs TRBV5-1 and TRBJ1-4; unclear D gene. The CDR3 totals 15 residues. The V gene lost 4 bases and the J gene lost 5 bases, with 15 bases spanning the gap. Germline assignment: CDR1 SGHRS and CDR2 YFSETQ. CDR3 sequence: CASSPLGEENEKLFF. CDR3 in DNA: TGCGCCAGCAGCCCCCTCGGCGAGGAGAATGAAAAACTGTTTTTT.

The chain couples TRBV7-2 to TRBJ1-5; unclear D gene. The CDR3 runs 12 residues. Germline lookup yields CDR1 SGHTA and CDR2 FQGNSA. The germline V and J ends were trimmed by 0 bases and 9 bases, with 6 bases remaining between them. CDR3 in DNA: TGTGCCAGCAGCTTAGCACCGGGGCCCCAGCATTTT. Protein: CASSLAPGPQHF.

V is TRBV28 and J is TRBJ1-3; maybe TRBD1 (6 bases). The V end was cut by 9 bases, the J end by 2 bases, with 11 bases between. The CDR3 is 13 amino acids. CDR1 MDHEN and CDR2 SYDVKM come from the germline V gene. The CDR3 nucleotides are TGTGCCAGTAATTGGGACACTGGAAACACCATATATTTT. Protein product: CASNWDTGNTIYF. Variable domain in full (rest from reference TRBV28 and TRBJ1-3): DVKVTQSSRYLVKRTGEKVFLECVQDMDHENMFWYRQDPGLGLRLIYFSYDVKMKEKGDIPEGYSVSREKKERFSLILESASTNQTSMYLCASNWDTGNTIYFGEGSWLTVV.

The chain carries TRBV13 and TRBJ2-3; D possibly matches TRBD1 or TRBD2 (5 bases each). The CDR3 has 18 residues. Trimming took 5 bases from V and 1 from J, leaving 22 bases between them. Germline V gene data show CDR1 as PRHDT and CDR2 as FYEKMQ (reference sequence). The CDR3 DNA is TGTGCCAGCAGCATACTGTACTCCGGGACGACAGGCACAGATACGCAGTATTTT. Protein product: CASSILYSGTTGTDTQYF.

This clone was recorded a few times. This chain uses TRBV30 with TRBJ1-5; 7 bases align to TRBD1. CDR1 is GTSNPN, CDR2 SVGIG, per germline (reference sequence). The V gene end was trimmed by 1 base and the J gene end by 4 bases; junction bases not matched to a gene: 1. The CDR3 has 13 residues. The CDR3 loop reads CAWSGTGNQPQHF. Here the CDR3 DNA reads TGTGCCTGGAGTGGGACAGGAAATCAGCCCCAGCATTTT.

The rearrangement joins TRBV13 to TRBJ2-3; D is uncertain. The germline V and J ends were trimmed by 5 bases and 4 bases, with 19 bases remaining between them. Germline V lookup: CDR1 PRHDT, CDR2 FYEKMQ (reference sequence). The CDR3 contains 16 residues. This chain's CDR3 is CASSQATTRFPDTQYF. The CDR3 DNA reads as TGTGCCAGCAGCCAGGCGACGACAAGGTTTCCAGATACGCAGTATTTT.

The chain joins TRBV5-4 to TRBJ2-7, with a possible D match to TRBD1 (5 bases). This CDR3 is 14 amino acids long. The V gene's germline CDR1 is SGHNT and CDR2 YYREEE (reference sequence). Trimming cost V 4 bases and J 1 base, with 12 bases left between them. The CDR3 nucleotides are TGTGCCAGCAGCCTTACAGGAGTTTCCTACGAGCAGTACTTC. It translates to CASSLTGVSYEQYF. Full variable domain (outside the CDR3, taken from reference TRBV5-4 and TRBJ2-7): ETGVTQSPTHLIKTRGQQVTLRCSSQSGHNTVSWYQQALGQGPQFIFQYYREEENGRGNFPPRFSGLQFPNYSSELNVNALELDDSALYLCASSLTGVSYEQYFGPGTRLTVT.

The chain carries TRBV5-4 and TRBJ1-1; D gene ambiguous. Looked up from germline, CDR1 is SGHNT and CDR2 is YYREEE (reference sequence). This CDR3 region has 14 residues. Trimming left V 0 bases short and J 0 bases short, with 6 bases between. The CDR3 is CASSLVSMNTEAFF. CDR3 bases: TGTGCCAGCAGCTTGGTTAGTATGAACACTGAAGCTTTCTTT.

The chain employs TRBV29-1 and TRBJ1-2; D is uncertain. The CDR3 is 12 residues long. CDR1 is SQVTM and CDR2 is ANQGSEA in the germline V gene. Trimming pared 1 base from V and 8 bases from J, leaving 11 bases between. CDR3 protein: CSVEGLRVGYTF. DNA for the CDR3: TGCAGCGTTGAAGGTTTGAGGGTCGGCTACACCTTC. The full variable domain, its missing parts supplied by reference TRBV29-1 and TRBJ1-2, is SAVISQKPSRDICQRGTSLTIQCQVDSQVTMMFWYRQQPGQSLTLIATANQGSEATYESGFVIDKFPISRPNLTFSTLTVSNMSPEDSSIYLCSVEGLRVGYTFGSGTRLTVV.

The V and J genes are TRBV19 and TRBJ1-2; the match to TRBD1 covers 9 bases. Unmatched junction bases numbered 10, after V lost 3 bases and J lost 2 bases. Per germline, CDR1 LNHDA and CDR2 SQIVND (reference sequence). The CDR3 runs 17 residues. CDR3 sequence (DNA): TGTGCCAGTAGTATCTGGAGAACCGGGACAGGGAACTATGGCTACACCTTC. Encoded protein: CASSIWRTGTGNYGYTF.

This rearrangement joins TRBV7-6 to TRBJ1-4; possibly TRBD1 for D (6 bases). The CDR3 covers 15 residues. Deletions cut 5 bases from V and 7 bases from J, with 17 bases between. Germline CDR1 is SGHVS and CDR2 is FNYEAQ. The CDR3 bases are TGTGCCAGCAGCATCCGGGATACCAGGGGTGAAAAACTGTTTTTT. Translation: CASSIRDTRGEKLFF.

The CDR3 protein is CASSQAGLAGASYNEQFF. CDR3 bases: TGCGCCAGCAGCCAAGCAGGACTAGCGGGAGCTTCATACAATGAGCAGTTCTTC. The chain uses TRBV4-1 and TRBJ2-1; 13 nucleotides match TRBD2. This CDR3 has 18 amino acids. Looked up from germline, CDR1 is MGHRA and CDR2 is YSYEKL. Unmatched junction bases numbered 7, after V lost 1 base and J lost 4 bases.

The chain is built from TRBV6-1 and TRBJ1-5; a weak D match, TRBD1 (5 bases). This CDR3 contains 10 residues. Germline V gene sequence: CDR1 MNHNS, CDR2 SASEGT. V was cut by 8 bases and J by 7 bases, with 6 bases left in between. The DNA for the CDR3 is TGTGCCAGCGGGGGGCAGCCCCAGCATTTT. It codes for CASGGQPQHF.

The CDR3 here is CASSQLAPGSPYEQYF. CDR3 bases: TGCGCCAGCAGCCAACTGGCGCCAGGGAGTCCCTACGAGCAGTACTTC. V gene TRBV4-3 combines with J gene TRBJ2-7, with D tentatively TRBD1 or TRBD2 (5 bases each). CDR1 and CDR2 (germline): LGHNA, YSLEER. Trimming removed 2 bases from V and 2 bases from J, with 16 bases in between. There are 16 residues in the CDR3.

The chain uses TRBV6-4 and TRBJ2-1, with a tentative D call TRBD2 (7 bases). The V gene lost 2 bases and the J gene lost 10 bases, with 15 bases spanning the gap. The length of the CDR3 is 14 residues. From germline, CDR1 is MRHNA and CDR2 SNTAGT. The CDR3 region is CASSDRGDTGEQFF. CDR3 coding DNA: TGTGCCAGCAGTGACCGGGGGGACACAGGGGAGCAGTTCTTC.

The chain combines TRBV10-3 with TRBJ1-5; tentative D call: TRBD1 (6 bases). The CDR3 extends over 15 amino acids. V was pared by 8 bases and J by 0 bases, with 14 bases between. Germline V lookup: CDR1 ENHRY, CDR2 SYGVKD. CDR3 residues: CAIRGAQVSNQPQHF. CDR3 nucleotide sequence: TGTGCCATCCGGGGGGCCCAGGTTAGCAATCAGCCCCAGCATTTT.

This rearrangement joins TRBV27 to TRBJ2-3; D gene uncertain. Germline CDR1 and CDR2: MNHEY and SMNVEV (reference sequence). The CDR3 extends over 12 amino acids. V shed 4 bases and J shed 0 bases, with 2 bases lying between them. The CDR3 DNA follows: TGTGCCAGCAGTTACAGCACAGATACGCAGTATTTT. This gives the protein CASSYSTDTQYF.

In its sample, this clone was seen a few times. The chain combines TRBV4-3 with TRBJ2-7; perhaps D is TRBD1 or TRBD2 (7 bases each). CDR1 and CDR2 from the germline V gene are LGHNA and YSLEER. V lost 0 bases and J 3 bases, leaving 15 bases between the germline ends. The CDR3 is 16 residues long. Here the CDR3 DNA reads TGCGCCAGCAGCCAAGATGGGGAGGGGGCGTTCTACGAGCAGTACTTC. Amino acids: CASSQDGEGAFYEQYF.

The rearrangement joins TRBV5-6 to TRBJ2-7; D is undetermined. The CDR3 is made up of 16 amino acids. CDR1 and CDR2 from the germline V gene are SGHDT and YYEEEE. V lost 4 bases and J lost 3, with 20 bases in between. CDR3 in DNA: TGTGCCAGCAGCAGTGGTAAGGATCTCAATTTCTACGAGCAGTACTTC. Its protein product is CASSSGKDLNFYEQYF.

V and J are TRBV7-7 and TRBJ2-5; no firm D call. Germline V lookup: CDR1 SSHAT, CDR2 FNYEAQ (reference sequence). Trimming took 1 base from V and 1 from J, leaving 7 bases between them. The CDR3 has 14 amino acids. CDR3 in amino acids: CASSLEYSQETQYF. The CDR3 DNA sequence: TGTGCCAGCAGCTTAGAGTACAGCCAAGAGACCCAGTACTTC.

This clone was detected only once. The V and J genes are TRBV11-3 and TRBJ2-7; perhaps TRBD2 as D (6 bases). The CDR3 extends over 14 amino acids. V shed 2 bases and J shed 3 bases, with 11 bases lying between them. The germline V gene has CDR1 SGHNT and CDR2 YENEEA. In DNA, the CDR3 is TGTGCCAGCAGCTTAAAGGAGGGATACTACGAGCAGTACTTC. It translates to CASSLKEGYYEQYF. Full variable domain (rest looked up from reference TRBV11-3 and TRBJ2-7): EAGVVQSPRYKIIEKKQPVAFWCNPISGHNTLYWYLQNLGQGPELLIRYENEEAVDDSQLPKDRFSAERLKGVDSTLKIQPAELGDSAVYLCASSLKEGYYEQYFGPGTRLTVT.

The chain recombines TRBV6-5 with TRBJ1-6, with D perhaps matching TRBD1 (5 bases). V lost 0 bases and J lost 7, with 13 bases in between. Germline CDR1 MNHEY, CDR2 SVGAGI. This CDR3 is 16 amino acids long. CDR3 nucleotide sequence: TGTGCCAGCAGTTACTCGATAACAGGCGAGAATTCACCCCTCCACTTT. Its translation: CASSYSITGENSPLHF.

The chain employs TRBV6-5 and TRBJ1-5; D remains ambiguous. The length of the CDR3 is 15 residues. Between the trimmed V and J ends, which lost 0 bases and 5 bases, there was a span of 11 bases. Germline CDR1 reads MNHEY; CDR2 reads SVGAGI. CDR3 sequence (DNA): TGTGCCAGCAGTTACTCGACGGCTGACGATCAGCCCCAGCATTTT. Its translation is CASSYSTADDQPQHF.